The clone carrying this T cell receptor beta chain has just a few counts. The antigen remains undetermined. The record originates from a study of T cell repertoires in cytomegalovirus infection. Study-level findings and limits: Across the ex vivo response, the dominant clonotypes were HLA-C-restricted CMV-specific TCR beta clonotypes.

In TCRdb, the reads were re-called with MiXCR into one record per CDR3 protein. The repertoire holds approximately 180,000 distinct CDR3 sequences, roughly a fifth seen once, with around 2.7% in the top ten. The source of this sequence is a human donor in good health (CMV status not recorded). Some clones in this sample may be carry-over from other donors' samples. The sequenced sample consisted of PBMCs.

CDR3 nucleotides: TGCAGCGTAGTTGGGGGGAGTTTCGGCATCTACGAGCAGTACTTC. Protein product: CSVVGGSFGIYEQYF. The chain is built from TRBV29-1 and TRBJ2-7; TRBD2 might be the D (6 bases). Per the germline V gene, CDR1 is SQVTM and CDR2 is ANQGSEA. CDR3 length: 15 residues. V gave up 6 bases and J gave up 3 bases, with 21 bases separating them.